Sequencing of this T cell receptor (beta chain) was carried out in a study of OX40 agonist ivuxolimab in advanced cancers. In its sample, this clone was seen once. Repertoires were generated with immunoSEQ multiplex PCR, while TCRdb's copy carries only in-frame clones and drops some. Of about 40,000 clones listed, around 89% are singletons. Trimming pared 6 bases from V and 3 bases from J, leaving 15 bases between. Looked up from germline, CDR1 is MNHNY and CDR2 is SVGAGI (reference sequence). The CDR3 runs 14 residues. This clonotype was sampled from an adult with an advanced solid tumor such as melanoma, head and neck, liver or kidney cancer. Sample: CD4+ or CD8+ T cells sorted from blood, taken in a trial of the OX40 agonist ivuxolimab. The chain employs TRBV6-6 and TRBJ2-7, with D tentatively TRBD1 or TRBD2 (5 bases each). CDR3 coding DNA: TGTGCCAGCAGACCGGGACCGATGGGCTACGAGCAGTACTTC. Translated, it gives CASRPGPMGYEQYF.